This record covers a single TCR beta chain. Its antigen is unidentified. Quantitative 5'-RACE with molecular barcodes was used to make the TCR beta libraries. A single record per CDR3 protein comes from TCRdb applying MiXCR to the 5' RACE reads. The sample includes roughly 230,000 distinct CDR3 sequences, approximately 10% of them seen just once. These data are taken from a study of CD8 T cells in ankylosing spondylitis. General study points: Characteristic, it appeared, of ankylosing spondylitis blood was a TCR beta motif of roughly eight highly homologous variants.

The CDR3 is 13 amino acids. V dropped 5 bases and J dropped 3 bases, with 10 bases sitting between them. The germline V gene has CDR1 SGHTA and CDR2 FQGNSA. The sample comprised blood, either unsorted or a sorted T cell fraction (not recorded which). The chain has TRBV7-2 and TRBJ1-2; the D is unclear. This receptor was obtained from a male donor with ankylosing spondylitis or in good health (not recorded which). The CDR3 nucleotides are TGTGCCAGCAGCGGAGGAGTTCACTATGGCTACACCTTC. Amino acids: CASSGGVHYGYTF.